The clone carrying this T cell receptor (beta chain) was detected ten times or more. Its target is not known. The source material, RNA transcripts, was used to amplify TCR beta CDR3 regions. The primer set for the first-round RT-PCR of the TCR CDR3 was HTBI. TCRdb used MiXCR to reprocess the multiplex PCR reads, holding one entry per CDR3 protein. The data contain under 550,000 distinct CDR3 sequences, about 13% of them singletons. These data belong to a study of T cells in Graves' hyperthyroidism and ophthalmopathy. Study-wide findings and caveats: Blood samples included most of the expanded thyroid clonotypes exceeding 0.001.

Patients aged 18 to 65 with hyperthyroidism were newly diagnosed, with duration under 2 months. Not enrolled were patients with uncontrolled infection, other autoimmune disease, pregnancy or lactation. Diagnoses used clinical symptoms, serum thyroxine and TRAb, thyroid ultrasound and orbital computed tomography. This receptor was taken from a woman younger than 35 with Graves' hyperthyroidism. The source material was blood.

CDR3 DNA: TGTGCCAGCAGCTTTGGGACAGGGAGCATTTACGAGCAGTACTTC. Residues: CASSFGTGSIYEQYF. This chain joins TRBV11-2 and TRBJ2-7; 9 positions agree with TRBD1. V lost 3 bases to trimming and J lost 4 bases; unmatched junction nucleotides: 7. CDR3 length: 15 residues. Germline CDR1 and CDR2: SGHAT and FQNNGV.